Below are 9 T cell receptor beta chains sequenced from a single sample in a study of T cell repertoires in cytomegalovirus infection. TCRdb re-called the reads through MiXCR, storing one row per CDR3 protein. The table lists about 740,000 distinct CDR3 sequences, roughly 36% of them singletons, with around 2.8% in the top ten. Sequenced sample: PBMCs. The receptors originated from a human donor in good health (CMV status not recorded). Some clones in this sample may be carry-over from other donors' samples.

CDR3: CASSLPTDTTEAFF. The CDR3 bases are TGTGCCAGCAGCTTACCGACCGATACGACTGAAGCTTTCTTT. The J gene is TRBJ1-1, the V gene TRBV7-6; D not resolved. The CDR3 extends over 14 amino acids. Germline V gene data show CDR1 as SGHVS and CDR2 as FNYEAQ. Trimming left V 2 bases short and J 5 bases short, with 12 bases between.

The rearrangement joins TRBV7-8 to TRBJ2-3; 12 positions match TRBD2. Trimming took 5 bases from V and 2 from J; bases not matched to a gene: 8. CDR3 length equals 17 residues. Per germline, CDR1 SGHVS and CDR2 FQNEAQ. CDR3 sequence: CASSGKLAGGSTDTQYF. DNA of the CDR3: TGTGCCAGCAGCGGAAAACTAGCGGGGGGCTCCACAGATACGCAGTATTTT.

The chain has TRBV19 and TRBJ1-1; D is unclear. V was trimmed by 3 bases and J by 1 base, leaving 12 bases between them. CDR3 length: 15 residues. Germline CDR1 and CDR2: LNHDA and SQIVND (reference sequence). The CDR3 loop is CASSILPRENTEAFF. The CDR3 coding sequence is TGTGCCAGTAGTATCCTCCCTCGGGAGAACACTGAAGCTTTCTTT. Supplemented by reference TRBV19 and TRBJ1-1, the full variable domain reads DGGITQSPKYLFRKEGQNVTLSCEQNLNHDAMYWYRQDPGQGLRLIYYSQIVNDFQKGDIAEGYSVSREKKESFPLTVTSAQKNPTAFYLCASSILPRENTEAFFGQGTRLTVV.

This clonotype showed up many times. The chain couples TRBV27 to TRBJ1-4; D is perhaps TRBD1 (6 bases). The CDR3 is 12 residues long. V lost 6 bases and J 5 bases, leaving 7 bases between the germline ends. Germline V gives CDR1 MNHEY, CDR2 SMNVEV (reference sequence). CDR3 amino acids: CASRQGNEKLFF. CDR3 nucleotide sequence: TGTGCCAGCAGACAGGGCAATGAAAAACTGTTTTTT.

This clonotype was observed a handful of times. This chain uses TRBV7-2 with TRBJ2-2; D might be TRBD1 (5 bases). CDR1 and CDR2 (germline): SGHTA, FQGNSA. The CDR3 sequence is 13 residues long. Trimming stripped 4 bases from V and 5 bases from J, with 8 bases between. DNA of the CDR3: TGTGCCAGCAGCTCGCGACAGACCGGGGAGCTGTTTTTT. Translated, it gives CASSSRQTGELFF.

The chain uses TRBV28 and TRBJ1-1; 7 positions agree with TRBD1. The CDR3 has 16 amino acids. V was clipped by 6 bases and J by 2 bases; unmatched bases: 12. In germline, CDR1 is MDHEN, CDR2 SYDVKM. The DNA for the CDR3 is TGTGCCAGCAGCCCGAGACAGGGTTGGGGTAACACTGAAGCTTTCTTT. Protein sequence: CASSPRQGWGNTEAFF.

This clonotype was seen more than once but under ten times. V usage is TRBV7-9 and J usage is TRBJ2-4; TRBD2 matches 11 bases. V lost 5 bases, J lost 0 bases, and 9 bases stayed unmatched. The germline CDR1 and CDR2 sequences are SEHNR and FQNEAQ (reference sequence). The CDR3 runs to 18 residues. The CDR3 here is CASSPTSGGYLAKNIQYF. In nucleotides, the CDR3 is TGTGCCAGCAGCCCTACTAGCGGGGGCTATTTAGCCAAAAACATTCAGTACTTC. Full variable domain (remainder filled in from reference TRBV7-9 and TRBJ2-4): DTGVSQNPRHKITKRGQNVTFRCDPISEHNRLYWYRQTLGQGPEFLTYFQNEAQLEKSRLLSDRFSAERPKGSFSTLEIQRTEQGDSAMYLCASSPTSGGYLAKNIQYFGAGTRLSVL.

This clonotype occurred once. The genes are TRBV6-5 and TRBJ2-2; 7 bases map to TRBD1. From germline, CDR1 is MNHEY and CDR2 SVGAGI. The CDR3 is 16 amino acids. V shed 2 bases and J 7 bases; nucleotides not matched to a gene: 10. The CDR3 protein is CASSYGEGAPVGELFF. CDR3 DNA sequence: TGTGCCAGCAGTTACGGAGAGGGGGCGCCGGTCGGGGAGCTGTTTTTT.

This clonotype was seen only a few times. The CDR3 nucleotides read TGTGCCAGCAGCCCTAAAGCTGGGGCGGTGGAGCAGTTCTTC. Translated: CASSPKAGAVEQFF. The rearrangement joins TRBV7-9 to TRBJ2-1; tentative D call: TRBD1 (5 bases). CDR3 length: 14 amino acids. Germline values: CDR1 SEHNR, CDR2 FQNEAQ (reference sequence). V gave up 5 bases and J gave up 10 bases, with 18 bases separating them.